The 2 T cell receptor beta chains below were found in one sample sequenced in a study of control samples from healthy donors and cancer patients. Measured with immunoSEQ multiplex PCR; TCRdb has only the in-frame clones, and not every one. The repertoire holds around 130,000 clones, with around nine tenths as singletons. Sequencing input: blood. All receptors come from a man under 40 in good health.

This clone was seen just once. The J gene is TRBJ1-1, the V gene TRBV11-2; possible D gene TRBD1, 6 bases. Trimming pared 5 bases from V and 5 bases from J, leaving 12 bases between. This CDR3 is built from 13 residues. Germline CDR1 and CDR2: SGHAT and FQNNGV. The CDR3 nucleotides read TGTGCCAGCAGCCTAGGGGGGCGTACTGAAGCTTTCTTT. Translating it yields CASSLGGRTEAFF.

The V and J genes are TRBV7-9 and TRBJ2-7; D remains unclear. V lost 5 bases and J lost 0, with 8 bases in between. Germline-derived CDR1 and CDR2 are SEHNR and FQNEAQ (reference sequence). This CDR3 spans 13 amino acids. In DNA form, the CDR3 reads TGTGCCAGCAGCCGGACCAGCTCCTACGAGCAGTACTTC. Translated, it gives CASSRTSSYEQYF.